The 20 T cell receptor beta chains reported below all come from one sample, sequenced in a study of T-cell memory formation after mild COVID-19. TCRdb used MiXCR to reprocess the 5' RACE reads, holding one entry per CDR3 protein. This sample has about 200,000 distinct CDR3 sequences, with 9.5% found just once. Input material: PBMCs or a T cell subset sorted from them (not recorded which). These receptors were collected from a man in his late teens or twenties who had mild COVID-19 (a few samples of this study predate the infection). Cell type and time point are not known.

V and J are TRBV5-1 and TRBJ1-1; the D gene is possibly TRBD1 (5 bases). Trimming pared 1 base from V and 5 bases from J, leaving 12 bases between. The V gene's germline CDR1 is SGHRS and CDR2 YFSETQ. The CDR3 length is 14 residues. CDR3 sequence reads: CASSLNSKGTEAFF. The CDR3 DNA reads TGCGCCAGCAGCTTGAATTCAAAGGGGACTGAAGCTTTCTTT. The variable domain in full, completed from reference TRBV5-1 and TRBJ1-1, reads KAGVTQTPRYLIKTRGQQVTLSCSPISGHRSVSWYQQTPGQGLQFLFEYFSETQRNKGNFPGRFSGRQFSNSRSEMNVSTLELGDSALYLCASSLNSKGTEAFFGQGTRLTVV.

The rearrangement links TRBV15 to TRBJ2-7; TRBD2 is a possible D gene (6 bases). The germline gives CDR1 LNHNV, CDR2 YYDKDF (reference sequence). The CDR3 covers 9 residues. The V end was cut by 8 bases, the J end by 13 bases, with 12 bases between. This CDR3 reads CATGGVGYV. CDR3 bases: TGTGCCACCGGAGGGGTTGGCTACGTC.

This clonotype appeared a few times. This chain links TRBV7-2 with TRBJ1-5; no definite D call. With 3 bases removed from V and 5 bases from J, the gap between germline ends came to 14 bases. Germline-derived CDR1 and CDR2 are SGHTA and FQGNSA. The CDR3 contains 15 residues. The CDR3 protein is CASSFSSGHDQPQHF. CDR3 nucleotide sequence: TGTGCCAGCAGCTTTAGTTCAGGTCACGATCAGCCCCAGCATTTT.

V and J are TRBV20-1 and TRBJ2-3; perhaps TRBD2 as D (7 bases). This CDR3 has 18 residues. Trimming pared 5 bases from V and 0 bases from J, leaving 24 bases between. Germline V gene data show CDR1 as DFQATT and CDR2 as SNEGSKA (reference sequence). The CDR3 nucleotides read TGCAGTGCTCGCCGACCATTCGGCGGGGGCACTAGCACAGATACGCAGTATTTT. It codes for CSARRPFGGGTSTDTQYF.

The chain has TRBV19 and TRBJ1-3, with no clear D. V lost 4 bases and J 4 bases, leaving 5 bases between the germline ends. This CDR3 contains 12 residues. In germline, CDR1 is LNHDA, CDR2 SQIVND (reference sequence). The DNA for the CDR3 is TGTGCCAGTAGTACGTTCGGAAACACCATATATTTT. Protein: CASSTFGNTIYF.

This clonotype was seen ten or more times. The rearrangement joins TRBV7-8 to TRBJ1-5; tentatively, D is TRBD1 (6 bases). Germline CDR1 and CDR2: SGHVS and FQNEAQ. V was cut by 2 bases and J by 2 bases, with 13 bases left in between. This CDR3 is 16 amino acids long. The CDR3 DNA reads TGTGCCAGCAGCTTATTGTCATCAGGGGGCAATCAGCCCCAGCATTTT. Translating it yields CASSLLSSGGNQPQHF.

The CDR3 nucleotides are TGTGCCAGCAGTGCACAGGGTTTTAGCACAGATACGCAGTATTTT. Translation gives CASSAQGFSTDTQYF. V is TRBV6-5 and J is TRBJ2-3, with a weak D call TRBD1 (6 bases). The CDR3 runs 15 residues. In germline, CDR1 is MNHEY, CDR2 SVGAGI. The V end lost 5 bases, the J end lost 0 bases, and 12 bases lay between the germline ends.

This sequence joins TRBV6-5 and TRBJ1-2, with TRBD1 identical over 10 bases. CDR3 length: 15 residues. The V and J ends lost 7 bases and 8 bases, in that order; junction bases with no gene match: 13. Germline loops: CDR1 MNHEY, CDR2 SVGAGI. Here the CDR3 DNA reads TGTGCCAGCACCGAAGGGGGGACAGGGGTTTTCGGCTACACCTTC. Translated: CASTEGGTGVFGYTF.

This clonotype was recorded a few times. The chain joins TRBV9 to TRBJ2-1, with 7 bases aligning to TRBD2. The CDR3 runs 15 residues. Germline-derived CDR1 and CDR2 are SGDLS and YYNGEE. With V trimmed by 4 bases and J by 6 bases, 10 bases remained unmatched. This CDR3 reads CASSPGGTSPNEQFF. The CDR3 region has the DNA TGTGCCAGCAGCCCCGGGGGGACGAGCCCCAATGAGCAGTTCTTC. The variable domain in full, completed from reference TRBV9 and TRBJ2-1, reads DSGVTQTPKHLITATGQRVTLRCSPRSGDLSVYWYQQSLDQGLQFLIQYYNGEERAKGNILERFSAQQFPDLHSELNLSSLELGDSALYFCASSPGGTSPNEQFFGPGTRLTVL.

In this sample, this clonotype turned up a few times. DNA of the CDR3: TGTGCCAGCAGCGCCAAATTTTTGAACACTGAAGCTTTCTTT. Translated: CASSAKFLNTEAFF. J is TRBJ1-1 and V is TRBV5-5; D unresolved. Trimming took 4 bases from V and 0 from J, leaving 10 bases between them. In germline, CDR1 is SGHKS, CDR2 YYEKEE (reference sequence). The CDR3 consists of 14 residues.

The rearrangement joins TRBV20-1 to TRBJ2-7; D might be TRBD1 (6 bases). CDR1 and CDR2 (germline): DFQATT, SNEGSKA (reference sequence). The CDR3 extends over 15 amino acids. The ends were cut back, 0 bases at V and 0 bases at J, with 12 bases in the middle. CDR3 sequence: CSARDSTGNSYEQYF. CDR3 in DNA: TGCAGTGCTAGAGATAGCACAGGGAACTCCTACGAGCAGTACTTC.

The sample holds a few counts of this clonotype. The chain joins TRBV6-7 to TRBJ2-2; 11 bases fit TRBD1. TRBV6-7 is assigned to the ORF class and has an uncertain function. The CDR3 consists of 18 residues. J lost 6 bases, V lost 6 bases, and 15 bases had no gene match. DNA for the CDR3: TGTGCCAGCAGCCCTGAGGGACAGGGGGACTGGACGGCCGGGGAGCTGTTTTTT. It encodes CASSPEGQGDWTAGELFF.

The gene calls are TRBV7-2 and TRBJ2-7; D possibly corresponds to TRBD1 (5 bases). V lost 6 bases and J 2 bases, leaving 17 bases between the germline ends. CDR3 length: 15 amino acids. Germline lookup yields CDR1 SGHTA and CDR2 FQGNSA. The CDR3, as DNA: TGTGCCAGCAGATTGAGACAGAGGTTGCCCTACGAGCAGTACGTC. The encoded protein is CASRLRQRLPYEQYV.

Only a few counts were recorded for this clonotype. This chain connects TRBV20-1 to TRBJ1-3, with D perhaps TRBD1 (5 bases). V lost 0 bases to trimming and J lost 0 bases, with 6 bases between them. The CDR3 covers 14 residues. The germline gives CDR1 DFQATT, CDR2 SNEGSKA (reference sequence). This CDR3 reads CSARDGGSGNTIYF. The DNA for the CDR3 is TGCAGTGCTAGAGATGGGGGCTCTGGAAACACCATATATTTT.

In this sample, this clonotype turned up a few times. The CDR3 bases are TGTGCCAGCAGCTTAGCCAGGGATGACCAGCCCCAGCATTTT. It codes for CASSLARDDQPQHF. This chain uses TRBV7-8 with TRBJ1-5, with D possibly TRBD1 on 5 matching bases. Germline-derived CDR1 and CDR2 are SGHVS and FQNEAQ. V was shortened by 0 bases and J by 7 bases, with 10 bases between the two germline ends. The CDR3 is 14 residues long.

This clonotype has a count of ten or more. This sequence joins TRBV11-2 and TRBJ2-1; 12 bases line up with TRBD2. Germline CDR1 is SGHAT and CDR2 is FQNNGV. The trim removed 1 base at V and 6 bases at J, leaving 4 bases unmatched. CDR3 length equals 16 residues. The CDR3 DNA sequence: TGTGCCAGCAGCTTAGTAGCTAGCGGGGGGGCCAATGAGCAGTTCTTC. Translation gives CASSLVASGGANEQFF.

As DNA, the CDR3 is TGCAGCGTTGTAAGGAATATGAACACTGAAGCTTTCTTT. It specifies CSVVRNMNTEAFF. The chain combines TRBV29-1 with TRBJ1-1; D not certain. The germline V and J ends were trimmed by 4 bases and 0 bases, with 9 bases remaining between them. Germline assignment: CDR1 SQVTM and CDR2 ANQGSEA. This CDR3 region has 13 residues.

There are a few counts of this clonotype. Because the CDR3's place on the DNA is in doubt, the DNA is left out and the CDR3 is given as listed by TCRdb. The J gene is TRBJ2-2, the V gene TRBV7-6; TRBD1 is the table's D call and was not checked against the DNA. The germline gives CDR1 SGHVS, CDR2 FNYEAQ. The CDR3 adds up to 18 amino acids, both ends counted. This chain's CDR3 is CASILVSRGGYSTGELFF.

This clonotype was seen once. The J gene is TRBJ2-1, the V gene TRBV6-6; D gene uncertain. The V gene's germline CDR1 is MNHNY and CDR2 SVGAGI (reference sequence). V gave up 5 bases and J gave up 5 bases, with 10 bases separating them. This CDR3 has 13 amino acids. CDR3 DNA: TGTGCCAGCAGTCTCTCCTGGGACAATGAGCAGTTCTTC. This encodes CASSLSWDNEQFF.

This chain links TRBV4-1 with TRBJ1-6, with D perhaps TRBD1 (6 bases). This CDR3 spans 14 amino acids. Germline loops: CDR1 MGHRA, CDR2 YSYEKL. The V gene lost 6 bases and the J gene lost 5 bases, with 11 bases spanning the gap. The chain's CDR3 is CASRGRTDNSPLHF. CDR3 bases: TGCGCCAGCAGGGGGAGGACAGATAATTCACCCCTCCACTTT.